This TCR beta chain was captured in a study of T cells in localized non-small cell lung cancer. Study-level results: Measurement of T cell clonality placed uninvolved adjacent lung highest, above the level in tumor. When the top 100 tumor clones were examined, a median around 61 of them also appeared in the adjacent lung, which was paired and uninvolved. In the blood, greater T cell density corresponded to longer overall survival. It remains possible that heterogeneity exists, since only one tumor region was sequenced.

This table comes from immunoSEQ multiplex PCR, and its TCRdb copy is limited to in-frame clones, with some not included. The sample comprises roughly 40,000 clones, 83% of which are singletons, and roughly 7.5% rests with the top ten. Germline V gene data show CDR1 as MGHRA and CDR2 as YSYEKL. This CDR3 has 16 residues. The V segment lost 2 bases and the J segment 5 bases; nucleotides outside the gene matches: 6. This clone was picked up one time. The antigen is not known. The clonotype was recovered from a man aged 35 to 69 with stage II lung adenocarcinoma. V gene TRBV4-1 combines with J gene TRBJ2-2; 9 bases are shared with TRBD2. The sample was PBMCs, taken before any cancer treatment. Here the CDR3 DNA reads TGCGCCAGCAGCCAATCGCTAGCGGGACGGACCGGGGAGCTGTTTTTT. The encoded protein is CASSQSLAGRTGELFF.